The clone carrying this T cell receptor (beta chain) was counted only a few times. This entry belongs to a study of blood T cell repertoires in COVID-19. This CDR3 has 14 amino acids. Looked up from germline, CDR1 is MNHNY and CDR2 is SVGAGI (reference sequence). Trimming removed 5 bases at V and 5 bases at J, with 12 bases between. The method was immunoSEQ multiplex PCR; TCRdb's version includes in-frame clones alone and lacks a portion of them. The sample contains 210,000 or so clones, approximately 90% of which appear only once. Material: peripheral blood. This rearrangement joins TRBV6-6 to TRBJ1-4; D is perhaps TRBD1 (6 bases). The sequence was obtained from a man aged 50 or older with acute or convalescent COVID-19. The DNA of the CDR3 is TGTGCCAGCAGTCCCACGGGGGGCAATGAAAAACTGTTTTTT. This sequence encodes CASSPTGGNEKLFF.